These 31 T cell receptor beta chains share one sample of origin, sequenced in a study of tumor-infiltrating lymphocytes in primary liver carcinoma. Co-extraction of both nucleic acids (RNA and DNA) used roughly 19-33 mg of unsorted bulk tissue. The template, 500 ng total RNA, yielded TCR beta cDNA made with a constant-region primer. Slightly modified ARM-PCR with three nested multiplex PCR rounds yielded TCR beta libraries. The opening two PCR rounds, around 11 cycles each, paired TRBV1-TRBV30 forward primers with a C-beta reverse primer. TCRdb used MiXCR to reprocess the multiplex PCR reads, holding one entry per CDR3 protein. The sample includes 80,000 to 100,000 distinct CDR3 sequences, about 70% of them seen just once. The sequenced sample consisted of tumor-adjacent normal liver tissue. The receptors stem from a man aged 40-55 years with primary liver carcinoma and hepatitis B virus infection.

The gene calls are TRBV29-1 and TRBJ2-1; 7 bases line up with TRBD1. Germline CDR1 is SQVTM and CDR2 is ANQGSEA. This CDR3 has 15 amino acids. Losses at the gene ends were 3 bases for V and 3 bases for J; bases not matched to a gene: 8. CDR3 amino acids: CSVDVGDSSYNEQFF. CDR3 nucleotides: TGCAGCGTTGATGTAGGGGACAGTAGCTACAATGAGCAGTTCTTC.

About this clonotype: This may stem from a read error, because a much larger clone lies one nucleotide away. The chain recombines TRBV7-8 with TRBJ2-7; D is perhaps TRBD1 (5 bases). Per germline, CDR1 SGHVS and CDR2 FQNEAQ. CDR3 length equals 13 residues. V lost 5 bases, J lost 2 bases, and 10 bases lay in between. The CDR3 loop is CASSVDKTYEQYF. DNA for the CDR3: TGTGCCAGCAGCGTGGACAAGACCTACGAGCAGTACTTC. Full variable domain (rest looked up from reference TRBV7-8 and TRBJ2-7): GAGVSQSPRYKVAKRGQDVALRCDPISGHVSLFWYQQALGQGPEFLTYFQNEAQLDKSGLPSDRFFAERPEGSVSTLKIQRTQQEDSAVYLCASSVDKTYEQYFGPGTRLTVT.

Points on this clonotype: A clone one base away is much larger, so this may be a read error. The chain couples TRBV28 to TRBJ2-7; D ambiguous. Looked up from germline, CDR1 is MDHEN and CDR2 is SYDVKM. The CDR3 runs to 11 residues. The CDR3 nucleotides are TGTGCCAGCCGCCGTAGTTACGAGCAGTCCTTC. Protein product: CASRRSYEQSF. Looking up the rest from reference TRBV28 and TRBJ2-7 gives the full variable domain: DVKVTQSSRYLVKRTGEKVFLECVQDMDHENMFWYRQDPGLGLRLIYFSYDVKMKEKGDIPEGYSVSREKKERFSLILESASTNQTSMYLCASRRSYEQSFGPGTRLTVT.

Comments on this clonotype: The junction and the germline gene differ at one end; a read error may be behind it. CDR3 in amino acids: CASSIDFGTPSSYEQFF. For the CDR3, the DNA is TGTGCCAGCAGCATAGACTTCGGGACACCCAGCTCCTATGAGCAGTTCTTC. The rearrangement joins TRBV11-2 to TRBJ2-1, with D tentatively TRBD1 (6 bases). The CDR3 spans 17 residues. Germline CDR1 is SGHAT and CDR2 is FQNNGV.

Comments on this clonotype: Mismatch with germline at one junction end may stem from a read error. V gene TRBV11-2 combines with J gene TRBJ1-4; D remains unclear. Germline CDR1 SGHAT, CDR2 FQNNGV. This CDR3 has 15 residues. In nucleotides, the CDR3 is TGTGCCATCAGCCTGTTAGGAGGTTTTAATGAAAAACTGTTATTT. Translating it yields CAISLLGGFNEKLLF.

Details on this clonotype: This may come from a read error, since a much larger clone is one base off. This chain's CDR3 is CASSQRAVGETQYF. The DNA for the CDR3 is TGTGCCAGCAGCCAGAGGGCCGTAGGAGAGACCCAGTACTTC. J is TRBJ2-5 and V is TRBV14; a possible D gene is TRBD2 (5 bases). The CDR3 is made up of 14 amino acids. Germline V lookup: CDR1 SGHDN, CDR2 FVKESK. The V and J ends lost 3 bases and 4 bases respectively, with 12 bases between them.

For this clonotype: This may arise from a read error, as a much more abundant clone is one base away. The rearrangement uses TRBV29-1 and TRBJ2-5; D gene uncertain. The V and J ends lost 3 bases and 5 bases respectively, with 10 bases between them. The length of the CDR3 is 12 residues. The germline gives CDR1 SQVTM, CDR2 ANQGSEA. CDR3 region: CSVEVGSETQYF. CDR3 DNA sequence: TGCAGCGTTGAGGTGGGCAGCGAGACCCAGTACTTC.

Note on this clonotype: The conserved closing phenylalanine or tryptophan is absent in this CDR3, likely reflecting a read error. In DNA, the CDR3 is TGTGCCAGTAGTTCGACTAGCGGAAGAGAAGAGCAGTACTTA. Amino acid sequence: CASSSTSGREEQYL. The chain joins TRBV12-3 or TRBV12-4 to TRBJ2-7; 9 bases are a match to TRBD2. This CDR3 has 14 amino acids.

Concerning this clonotype itself: Because it lacks the conserved phenylalanine or tryptophan at the end, this CDR3 is likely a read error. The chain uses TRBV10-2 and TRBJ1-5; D call uncertain. Trimming pared 2 bases from V and 3 bases from J, leaving 20 bases between. The germline gives CDR1 WSHSY, CDR2 SAAADI. The CDR3 covers 18 residues. The CDR3 DNA is TGCGCCAGCAGTGAGCGGGGTCTACAAGCCTTGAACAATCAGCCCCAGCATTTA. Translating gives CASSERGLQALNNQPQHL.

Of note for this clonotype: One end of the junction varies from germline; a read error may be responsible. This chain links TRBV11-1 with TRBJ2-3; D possibly corresponds to TRBD2 (5 bases). The CDR3 is 17 amino acids. Germline V gives CDR1 SGHAT, CDR2 FQDESV (reference sequence). DNA of the CDR3: TGTGCCAGCAGCTTACTCGGGCAGGAGGTAATAGGAGATACACAGTATTTT. Its protein product is CASSLLGQEVIGDTQYF.

About this clonotype itself: Its ends do not fully match the called genes, so a read error is possible. This chain links TRBV4-1 with TRBJ2-2; perhaps TRBD2 as D (6 bases). The CDR3 spans 13 residues. The germline CDR1 and CDR2 sequences are MGHRA and YSYEKL. As DNA, the CDR3 is TGCACCAGCAGCCAAGGAGAAGGCGGGGAGCCGTTTTTT. Translating it yields CTSSQGEGGEPFF.

V usage is TRBV11-2 and J usage is TRBJ2-7; weak D call: TRBD2 (5 bases). Looked up from germline, CDR1 is SGHAT and CDR2 is FQNNGV. Trimming shortened V by 5 bases and J by 2 bases, and 16 bases separated the two germline ends. The CDR3 spans 15 residues. CDR3: CASSHGWTLPYEQYF. The CDR3 nucleotides read TGTGCCAGCAGCCATGGCTGGACTCTACCCTACGAGCAGTACTTC. The variable domain in full, with the rest retrieved from reference TRBV11-2 and TRBJ2-7, is EAGVAQSPRYKIIEKRQSVAFWCNPISGHATLYWYQQILGQGPKLLIQFQNNGVVDDSQLPKDRFSAERLKGVDSTLKIQPAKLEDSAVYLCASSHGWTLPYEQYFGPGTRLTVT.

Of note for this clonotype: In this CDR3 the conserved last residue, phenylalanine or tryptophan, is missing, so a read error is likely. The rearrangement joins TRBV4-1 to TRBJ2-1; D is unresolved. The CDR3 covers 14 residues. Trimming pared 1 base from V and 5 bases from J, leaving 9 bases between. Germline V gene lookup returns CDR1 MGHRA and CDR2 YSYEKL. The CDR3 nucleotides read TGCGCCAGCAGCCAAGGCAACTATAACAATGAGCAGTTCATA. This translates into CASSQGNYNNEQFI.

About this clonotype itself: Its ends do not fully match the called genes, so a read error is possible. V and J are TRBV11-2 and TRBJ1-1; D is undetermined. Germline V CDR1 and CDR2: SGHAT, FQNNGV. CDR3 length: 12 residues. For the CDR3, the DNA is TGTGGCAGCAGCTTAGGGTACACTGAAACTTTCTTC. Translation: CGSSLGYTETFF.

The J gene is TRBJ2-2, the V gene TRBV11-2; 12 bases are a match to TRBD1. This CDR3 comprises 18 residues. Germline V gene lookup returns CDR1 SGHAT and CDR2 FQNNGV. Trimming removed 2 bases from V and 7 bases from J; junction bases left unmatched: 11. Written as DNA, the CDR3 is TGTGCCAGCAGCTTATCTTACTGGGACAGGGGGCATGGCGGGGAGCTGTTTTTT. Its protein product is CASSLSYWDRGHGGELFF.

By its share, this clonotype is medium-sized. This chain links TRBV11-2 with TRBJ1-2, with D maybe TRBD1 (6 bases). V lost 1 base and J lost 3, with 9 bases in between. Germline lookup yields CDR1 SGHAT and CDR2 FQNNGV. The CDR3 runs 14 residues. CDR3 in DNA: TGTGCCAGCAGCTTAGGAGCAGGGGACTATGGCTACACCTTC. As protein: CASSLGAGDYGYTF.

To note about this clonotype: An end of the junction differs from the germline gene, which may be a read error. The rearrangement joins TRBV11-2 to TRBJ2-5; TRBD1 might be the D (6 bases). Germline loops: CDR1 SGHAT, CDR2 FQNNGV. This CDR3 region has 17 residues. CDR3 bases: TGTGTTAGCAGCTTAGTCAGTGGGGGCAGTCGGCAAGAGATCCAGTACTTC. Residues: CVSSLVSGGSRQEIQYF.

This clonotype was found many times. The gene calls are TRBV13 and TRBJ2-7; 11 bases line up with TRBD1. The CDR3 extends over 15 amino acids. Germline values: CDR1 PRHDT, CDR2 FYEKMQ (reference sequence). The junction had 4 bases not matched to a gene; V was cut back by 3 bases and J by 3 bases. The CDR3 coding sequence is TGTGCCAGCAGCTTCGGACAGGGGGCCCACTACGAGCAGTACTTC. Residues: CASSFGQGAHYEQYF.

The V gene is TRBV15, the J gene TRBJ1-1; D gene unclear. CDR3 size: 13 residues. Trimming shortened V by 5 bases and J by 4 bases, and 11 bases separated the two germline ends. Germline CDR1 reads LNHNV; CDR2 reads YYDKDF (reference sequence). The CDR3 region is CATSFGPGTEAFF. The CDR3 DNA reads as TGTGCCACCAGCTTCGGACCAGGCACTGAAGCTTTCTTT. The variable domain in full, completed from reference TRBV15 and TRBJ1-1, reads DAMVIQNPRYQVTQFGKPVTLSCSQTLNHNVMYWYQQKSSQAPKLLFHYYDKDFNNEADTPDNFQSRRPNTSFCFLDIRSPGLGDTAMYLCATSFGPGTEAFFGQGTRLTVV.

This clonotype came up a few times. Mismatch with germline at one junction end may stem from a read error. The gene calls are TRBV11-2 and TRBJ2-7; D is possibly TRBD2 (6 bases). The CDR3 contains 15 residues. Germline V lookup: CDR1 SGHAT, CDR2 FQNNGV. CDR3: CASSLGGTLPYDQYF. The CDR3 nucleotides are TGTGCCAGCAGCCTAGGCGGGACCCTACCCTACGACCAGTACTTC.

With respect to this clonotype: Its ends do not fully match the called genes, so a read error is possible. V and J are TRBV6-2 or TRBV6-3 and TRBJ1-5, with D possibly TRBD1 on 5 matching bases. Germline V gene lookup returns CDR1 MNHEY and CDR2 SVGEGT. This CDR3 region has 13 residues. CDR3 nucleotides: TGTGCCAGCACGGCCAGGGAGAATGAGCCCCGGCATTTT. It is translated as CASTARENEPRHF.

This clonotype was counted many times. The J gene is TRBJ2-3, the V gene TRBV5-5; D ambiguous. V was shortened by 0 bases and J by 4 bases, with 6 bases between the two germline ends. Germline lookup yields CDR1 SGHKS and CDR2 YYEKEE (reference sequence). The CDR3 is 13 residues long. Written as DNA, the CDR3 is TGTGCCAGCAGCTTGGGCTGGGCAGATACGCAGTATTTT. Translating it yields CASSLGWADTQYF.

Ten or more counts support this clonotype. This sequence joins TRBV6-5 and TRBJ2-1, with 10 bases lining up with TRBD1. The CDR3 is 17 residues long. Germline CDR1 and CDR2: MNHEY and SVGAGI. After removal of 0 bases from V and 7 bases from J, the junction contained 9 bases not matched to a gene. CDR3 in DNA: TGTGCCAGCAGTTACTCTCTCCCGGGACAGGGGTCGAATGAGCAGTTCTTC. Amino acids: CASSYSLPGQGSNEQFF.

This clonotype has just one count. A read error may produce the germline difference seen at one junction end. This chain joins TRBV11-2 and TRBJ2-3; D is undetermined. Germline CDR1 is SGHAT and CDR2 is FQNNGV. The length of the CDR3 is 11 residues. The CDR3 DNA reads TGTGTCAGCAGATACACAGATACGCAGTATTTT. Its translation: CVSRYTDTQYF.

This clonotype was counted at least ten times. The V and J genes are TRBV4-1 and TRBJ1-2; D is ambiguous. Trimming cost V 0 bases and J 3 bases, with 14 bases left between them. Per germline, CDR1 MGHRA and CDR2 YSYEKL. The CDR3 spans 16 residues. CDR3 in DNA: TGCGCCAGCAGCCAAGATCACCAGGAAGCTTACTATGGCTACACCTTC. Translation: CASSQDHQEAYYGYTF.

Turning to this clonotype: One end of the junction varies from germline; a read error may be responsible. V gene TRBV28 combines with J gene TRBJ1-5; D unresolved. The germline CDR1 and CDR2 sequences are MDHEN and SYDVKM. The CDR3 consists of 13 residues. This CDR3 reads CASKPMINQPHHF. DNA of the CDR3: TGTGCCAGCAAACCGATGATCAATCAGCCCCATCATTTT.

Comments on this clonotype: One end of the junction is discordant with germline, which a read error may explain. The chain uses TRBV11-2 and TRBJ1-1; D remains unclear. CDR3 length: 12 residues. CDR1 and CDR2 (germline): SGHAT, FQNNGV. CDR3 coding DNA: TGTGCCATCAGCCACACCTGGACTGAAGCTTTCTTT. Its protein product is CAISHTWTEAFF.

Comment on this clonotype: A much bigger clone sits one base away, suggesting this may be a read error. The rearrangement uses TRBV5-4 and TRBJ2-3; TRBD1 matches at 8 bases. The V gene's germline CDR1 is SGHNT and CDR2 YYREEE (reference sequence). The CDR3 has 16 residues. DNA for the CDR3: TGTGACAGCAGGACCTCCGGGACAGGTGTGGCAGATACGCAGTATTTT. Protein product: CDSRTSGTGVADTQYF.

In its sample, this clonotype was seen once. The gene calls are TRBV25-1 and TRBJ2-5, with a weak D call TRBD1 (6 bases). V lost 2 bases and J lost 5, with 12 bases in between. There are 14 residues in the CDR3. Germline V gives CDR1 MGHDK, CDR2 SYGVNS. DNA of the CDR3: TGTGCCAGCAGTGAAGGGGGCGGGCGGGAGACCCAGTACTTC. Its translation: CASSEGGGRETQYF.

This clonotype was detected ten times or more. This chain connects TRBV6-1 to TRBJ2-6; 10 nucleotides align to TRBD1. The V segment lost 10 bases and the J segment 0 bases; nucleotides outside the gene matches: 6. Per the germline V gene, CDR1 is MNHNS and CDR2 is SASEGT. The CDR3 sequence is 16 residues long. The CDR3 DNA sequence: TGTGCCATCCAGACAGGGGGCAACTCTGGGGCCAACGTCCTGACTTTC. Encoded protein: CAIQTGGNSGANVLTF.

In regard to this clonotype: Being one base from a much bigger clone, this may be a read error. Lacking the conserved final phenylalanine or tryptophan, this CDR3 likely reflects a read error. This chain joins TRBV4-1 and TRBJ1-5; D is ambiguous. Between the trimmed V and J ends, which lost 2 bases and 7 bases, there was a span of 12 bases. Germline assignment: CDR1 MGHRA and CDR2 YSYEKL. The CDR3 sequence is 14 residues long. Here the CDR3 DNA reads TGCGCCAGCAGCCAAATTGGGCTTTGGCAGCCCCAGCATTCT. It codes for CASSQIGLWQPQHS.